This T cell receptor (beta chain) was documented in a study of T cells in localized non-small cell lung cancer. Whole-study findings and limits: Adjacent lung was found to contain a median approximately 50 of the top 100 tumor clones. Uninvolved adjacent lung had more T cell clonality than any other tissue, topping tumor. Longer overall survival accompanied higher blood T cell density.

Comments on this clone: The target antigen is unknown.

Using immunoSEQ multiplex PCR, the repertoire was profiled, and TCRdb retains in-frame clones only, with some absent. The data show 25,000 to 30,000 clones, 80% to 95% seen once. The sequence came from a female donor aged 60 or older with stage I lung adenocarcinoma. Sample: peripheral blood, taken before any cancer treatment.

The CDR3 DNA follows: TGTGCCAGCAGCTTGGGAGGGGGTGTACGCGGAGCTTTCTTT. Amino acids: CASSLGGGVRGAFF. The chain carries TRBV5-6 and TRBJ1-1; maybe TRBD1 (6 bases). CDR1 is SGHDT and CDR2 is YYEEEE in the germline V gene. V gave up 0 bases and J gave up 10 bases, with 16 bases separating them. This CDR3 comprises 14 residues.